The source of this T cell receptor (beta chain) is a study of tumor-infiltrating lymphocytes in primary liver carcinoma. TCR beta cDNA came from around 0.5 ug total RNA, primed with a constant-region primer. Libraries for TCR beta were built through three nested multiplex PCR rounds, which together made up a slightly modified ARM-PCR procedure. Primers for the first two PCR rounds were TRBV1-TRBV30 forward primers and a C-beta reverse primer (around 10 cycles per round). From the multiplex PCR reads, TCRdb called clonotypes with MiXCR, one entry per CDR3 protein. The sample yields roughly 330,000 distinct CDR3 sequences, less than 70% seen once. They got blood RNA out of unsorted whole blood and also pulled out germline DNA. This CDR3 comprises 12 residues. Germline V gene lookup returns CDR1 ENHRY and CDR2 SYGVKD. A remark on this clonotype: Since the CDR3 does not end with the conserved phenylalanine or tryptophan, this likely comes from a read error.

Sequencing used peripheral blood. This TCR was recovered from a man between 35 and 55 years old with primary liver carcinoma and hepatitis B virus infection. The chain joins TRBV10-3 to TRBJ2-7; weak D call: TRBD1 (5 bases). This chain's CDR3 is CAVSEAGQEQYL. CDR3 coding DNA: TGTGCAGTCAGTGAAGCCGGACAAGAGCAGTACCTC.